This T cell receptor beta chain was identified in a study of type 1 regulatory T cells. TCRdb passed the reads through MiXCR, listing each CDR3 protein once. Among 65,000 to 80,000 distinct CDR3 sequences listed, around 20% were seen once. This clonotype was seen only a few times. The antigen is not known. Study conclusions and caveats: Type 1 regulatory T cells had a more restricted TCR repertoire than non-type 1 regulatory T cells.

Losses at the gene ends were 4 bases for V and 12 bases for J; bases not matched to a gene: 6. Germline V lookup: CDR1 SGHRS, CDR2 YFSETQ. This CDR3 region has 12 residues. Input material: cultured type 1 regulatory T (Tr1) cells, either the whole culture or a sorted fraction (not recorded which). This chain links TRBV5-1 with TRBJ2-1, with 8 bases lining up with TRBD2. This TCR was sampled from a human donor in good health. The CDR3 sequence is CASSRAREGQFF. The CDR3 bases are TGCGCCAGCAGCCGAGCCCGGGAGGGGCAGTTCTTC.